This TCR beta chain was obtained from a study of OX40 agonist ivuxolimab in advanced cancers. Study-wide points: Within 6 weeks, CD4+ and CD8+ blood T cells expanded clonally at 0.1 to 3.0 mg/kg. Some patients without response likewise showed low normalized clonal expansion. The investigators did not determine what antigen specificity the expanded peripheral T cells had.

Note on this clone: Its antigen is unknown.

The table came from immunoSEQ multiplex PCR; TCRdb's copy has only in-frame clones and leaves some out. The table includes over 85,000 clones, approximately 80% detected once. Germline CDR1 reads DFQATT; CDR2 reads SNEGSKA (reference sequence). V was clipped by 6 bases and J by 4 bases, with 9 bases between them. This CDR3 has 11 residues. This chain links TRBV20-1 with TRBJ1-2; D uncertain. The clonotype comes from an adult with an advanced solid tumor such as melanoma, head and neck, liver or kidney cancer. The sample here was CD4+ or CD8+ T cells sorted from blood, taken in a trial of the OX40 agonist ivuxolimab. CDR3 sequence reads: CSAPGLYGYTF. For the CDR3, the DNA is TGCAGTGCCCCAGGCCTCTATGGCTACACCTTC.